Reported below is one TCR beta chain. It has no known antigen specificity. Within one base of it there is no much larger clone, and no base qualities were kept. This specimen comes from a study of T cell responses to AZD1222 COVID-19 vaccine (dated by TCRdb to about 2021). About the full investigation: AZD1222 recipients whose second dose came at about 4 weeks and those whose second dose came at about 12 weeks were combined into one group, since spike-specific TCR depth and breadth did not differ between the two schedules. A total of more than 230 trial participants underwent TCR sequencing, of whom about 210 had received two doses of AZD1222 and around 26 had received two doses of the MenACWY control vaccine. Trial participants were enrolled into age subgroups of 18-55, 56-69 and 70-plus years, which contained approximately 150, 28 and 58 TCR-sequenced participants, respectively. Study-wide findings and limitations: In the small 56-69-year group, the increase in depth fell short of significance, most likely because of low power. Spike-specific TCR breadth and depth rose significantly after two AZD1222 doses compared with day 0 and with MenACWY recipients. Because no samples from the day 14 peak response were available, repertoires could be characterized only after the peak T cell response. Participants were mostly white British and included more females than males, and it was suggested by the authors that clonal diversity may have been underestimated. The whole spike protein was spanned by vaccine-associated CD4 TCRs, and dominant responses were seen in regions 160-218 and 743-854. Epitopes outside the regions mutated in the B.1.351 and B.1.1.7 variants were reportedly recognized by nearly half of the unique spike-specific TCRs. Only five or six AZD1222 recipients were SARS-CoV-2 seropositive at baseline, limiting conclusions about previously exposed vaccinees.

Reading the label with the study, this specimen's time point is: baseline before first vaccination. The vaccinee samples were drawn from two UK trials, COV001 and COV002, one of which was a single-blind randomized controlled phase 2/3 trial testing AZD1222 (ChAdOx1 nCoV-19) in healthy adults. For TCRbeta chain sequencing, PBMC samples from trial participants were taken at day 0 and at day 28 after the second dose. Spanning cysteine to phenylalanine, the CDR3 consists of 17 amino acids. Left in the record is the CDR3 DNA by itself, 51 bases read in frame from the first base. The germline V gene supplies CDR1 SGHAT and CDR2 FQNNGV. The junction carries 16 bases between V and J, which are trimmed by 1 base and 3 bases respectively. The CDR3 regions of human TCRbeta chains were analyzed by immunosequencing. The original methods were these. TCRs in the repertoires were matched against a reference library of SARS-CoV-2-specific TCRs that had been generated with the MIRA antigen-specificity platform. Breadth meant the fraction of unique TCRs that were SARS-CoV-2-associated, whereas depth meant the fraction of total T cells that were SARS-CoV-2-associated. Using the MIRA data, each spike-specific TCR was assigned both to the spike region to which the TCR was reactive and to a CD4 or CD8 class. Log10-transformed breadth and depth values were compared by one-way ANOVA with Sidak's multiple comparisons tests. Entries here come from immuneACCESS through TCRdb and include only in-frame sequences with V and J called. Some clones fail to appear in such tables; in the studies checked, an unresolved V gene covers under half of the shortfall, and the cause of the remainder is unknown. V and J calls and clone size are those listed in that table; D and trimming were worked out from the DNA. Present in this sample are around 170,000 clones, roughly 90% of which were seen just once. More than 0.75% of the sample comes from the top ten.

The source of this sequence is an adult in good health. The sample here was peripheral blood, taken on day 0 of AZD1222 vaccination. This chain joins TRBV11-2 to TRBJ2-4, with TRBD1 tentatively as D gene (5 bases match). The DNA reads TGTGCCAGCAGCTTAGTTAGGGGATTCTCCGTCAAAAACATTCAGTACTTC. Its protein reads: CASSLVRGFSVKNIQYF.